This is a list of T cell receptor beta chains from one sample in a study of CD8+ T cells in alopecia areata. Data came from immunoSEQ multiplex PCR; TCRdb stores just in-frame clones and leaves some out. The sample comprises about 110,000 clones, 84% of which are singletons, and over 20% rests with the top ten. Sequences were derived from CD8+ T cells sorted from blood, sampled at week 24, from a patient treated with tofacitinib. These receptors were collected from a human donor with alopecia areata. The CDR3 runs from the conserved cysteine through the conserved F or W. For some rows the clone size is stated as once, few or many, or as a class when expanded; others skip it.

clone_size j_call v_call cdr3_aa
- TRBJ2-7 TRBV19 CASSMDGGEQYF
- TRBJ2-4 TRBV5-1 CASSLGKSGGPAQNIQYF
- TRBJ2-7 TRBV7-2 CASTIVGRSTYEQYF
- TRBJ2-2 TRBV6-1 CASGRQGLNTGELFF
- TRBJ2-7 TRBV5-1 CASSLGSGGKAYEQYF
- TRBJ2-3 TRBV9 CASSVEGTTDTQYF
- TRBJ1-1 TRBV4-1 CASSQTLTGTTTEAFF
- TRBJ2-7 TRBV4-1 CASSQAGQPSNYEQYF
- TRBJ2-1 TRBV7-6 CASSLGDYNEQFF
- TRBJ1-1 TRBV25-1 CASSEGGNTEAFF
- TRBJ1-1 TRBV27 CASSPIDRNTEAFF
- TRBJ2-1 TRBV30 CAWNPWAGADNEQFF
- TRBJ2-5 TRBV4-2 CASSQAVAEQETQYF
- TRBJ2-5 TRBV6-5 CAGSYGTGGQETQYF
- TRBJ2-1 TRBV5-1 CASSSPPHGGLIAGGKYNEQFF
- TRBJ2-1 TRBV7-2 CASSRGKAGGPLSNEQFF
- TRBJ2-7 TRBV2 CASRGTGDYEQYF
- TRBJ2-1 TRBV29-1 CSVVGGMLNEQFF
- TRBJ2-1 TRBV7-2 CASSLFSGNEQFF
- TRBJ2-2 TRBV19 CASSARQVFNTGELFF
- TRBJ2-3 TRBV9 CASSVSTSPTQYF
- TRBJ2-1 TRBV5-1 CASSEGTGTSGGEWFF
few TRBJ2-3 TRBV27 CASSWWAGGTDTQYF
- TRBJ2-7 TRBV6-5 CASSSPDTGGYEQYF
- TRBJ2-7 TRBV2 CASRQDSFAYEQYF
- TRBJ2-7 TRBV19 CASSLNDGTSYEQYF
- TRBJ1-4 TRBV7-2 CASSAWGQDQNEKLFF
- TRBJ1-2 TRBV20-1 CSARAPYGYTF
- TRBJ2-7 TRBV4-2 CASSQETSGGSYEQYF
few TRBJ2-3 TRBV6-1 CASSEFAGDRSTDTQYF
- TRBJ2-1 TRBV7-9 CASSQLSGTPHNEQFF
- TRBJ2-1 TRBV29-1 CSPQGESYNEQFF
- TRBJ2-7 TRBV2 CASIWTGGVYEQYF
- TRBJ2-3 TRBV2 CASPGAETDTQYF
- TRBJ1-2 TRBV7-2 CASSLETANYGYTF
- TRBJ1-2 TRBV15 CATSRDKASNYGYTF
- TRBJ1-2 TRBV2 CASSSQRTLYGYTF
once TRBJ2-7 TRBV27 CASKTVGREQYF
- TRBJ2-1 TRBV5-4 CASSPRGHTYNEQFF
- TRBJ2-7 TRBV4-1 CASSQTNSYEQYF
- TRBJ2-7 TRBV7-6 CASSLAGTGFEQYF
- TRBJ2-2 TRBV4-1 CASSQEGGAGRVTGELFF
- TRBJ2-3 TRBV5-6 CASSLSYGDTQYF
- TRBJ1-2 TRBV19 CASQTGGLGYTF
- TRBJ2-7 TRBV11-2 CASSLFGGSNYEQYF
- TRBJ2-1 TRBV4-1 CASSQDDLSSYNEQFF
- TRBJ2-7 TRBV27 CASSSLAGASSYEQYF
- TRBJ1-2 TRBV11-3 CASSSRTGLEANYGYTF
- TRBJ2-1 TRBV4-1 CASSQEPGLAGSFTYNEQFF
- TRBJ2-5 TRBV5-5 CASSPTPQETQYF
- TRBJ2-2 TRBV6-5 CASSYLRTGMNGELFF
- TRBJ2-7 TRBV19 CASSTGVYYEQYF
- TRBJ2-7 TRBV14 CASSPRTQPGYEQYF
few TRBJ2-7 TRBV10-3 CAISEDRTREQYF